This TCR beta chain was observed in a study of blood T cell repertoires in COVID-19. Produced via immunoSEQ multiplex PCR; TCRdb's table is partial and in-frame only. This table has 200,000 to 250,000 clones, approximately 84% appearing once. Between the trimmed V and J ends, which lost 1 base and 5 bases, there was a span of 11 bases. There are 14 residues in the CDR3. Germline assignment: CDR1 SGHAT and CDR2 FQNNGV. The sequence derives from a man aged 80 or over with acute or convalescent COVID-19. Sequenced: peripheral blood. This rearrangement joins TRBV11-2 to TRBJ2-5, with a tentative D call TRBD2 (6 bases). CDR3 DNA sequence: TGTGCCAGCAGCTTAGGGGCGGGGTTTGAGACCCAGTACTTC. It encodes CASSLGAGFETQYF.